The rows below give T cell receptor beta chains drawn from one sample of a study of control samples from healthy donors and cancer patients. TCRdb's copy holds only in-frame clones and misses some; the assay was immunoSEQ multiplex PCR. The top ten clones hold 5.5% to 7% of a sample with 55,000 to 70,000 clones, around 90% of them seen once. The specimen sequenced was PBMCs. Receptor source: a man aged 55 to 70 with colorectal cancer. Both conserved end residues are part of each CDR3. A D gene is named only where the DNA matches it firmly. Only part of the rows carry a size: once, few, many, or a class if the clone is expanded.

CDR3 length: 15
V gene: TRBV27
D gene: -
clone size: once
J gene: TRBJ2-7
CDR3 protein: CASSLSWGGPYEQYF
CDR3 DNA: TGTGCCAGCAGTTTATCTTGGGGGGGGCCCTACGAGCAGTACTTC

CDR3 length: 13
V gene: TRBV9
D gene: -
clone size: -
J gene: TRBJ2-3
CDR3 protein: CASSSLASDTQYF
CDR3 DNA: TGTGCCAGCAGCTCCCTAGCATCAGATACGCAGTATTTT

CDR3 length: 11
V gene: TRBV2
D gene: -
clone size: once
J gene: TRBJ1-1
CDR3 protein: CASSSAAEAFF
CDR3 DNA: TGTGCCAGCAGTTCGGCCGCTGAAGCTTTCTTT

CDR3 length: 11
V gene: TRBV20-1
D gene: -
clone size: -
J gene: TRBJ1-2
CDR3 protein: CSARVGYGYTF
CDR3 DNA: TGCAGTGCTAGAGTGGGTTATGGCTACACCTTC

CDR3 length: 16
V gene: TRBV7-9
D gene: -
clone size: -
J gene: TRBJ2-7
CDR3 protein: CASSSRGGGSSYEQYF
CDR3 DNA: TGTGCCAGCAGCTCTAGAGGTGGGGGGAGCTCCTACGAGCAGTACTTC

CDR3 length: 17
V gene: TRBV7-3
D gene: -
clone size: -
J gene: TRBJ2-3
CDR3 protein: CASSLSPRVWGTDTQYF
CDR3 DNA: TGTGCCAGCAGCTTATCGCCCAGGGTCTGGGGGACAGATACGCAGTATTTT

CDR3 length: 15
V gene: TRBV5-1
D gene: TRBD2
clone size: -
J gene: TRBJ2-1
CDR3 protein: CASSGGLAVYNEQFF
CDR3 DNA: TGCGCCAGCAGCGGGGGACTAGCGGTATACAATGAGCAGTTCTTC

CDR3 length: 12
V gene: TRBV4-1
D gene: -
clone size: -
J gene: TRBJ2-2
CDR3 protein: CASSQEVGELFF
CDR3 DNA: TGCGCCAGCAGCCAAGAAGTAGGGGAGCTGTTTTTT

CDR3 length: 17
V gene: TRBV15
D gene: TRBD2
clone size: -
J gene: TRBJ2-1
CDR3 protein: CATSREGAGDPHNEQFF
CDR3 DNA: TGTGCCACCAGCAGAGAGGGAGCGGGGGACCCCCACAATGAGCAGTTCTTC

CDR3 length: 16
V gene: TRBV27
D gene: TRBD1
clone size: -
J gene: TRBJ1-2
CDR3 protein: CASRGWGQPANYGYTF
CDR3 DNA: TGTGCCAGCAGGGGCTGGGGACAGCCAGCTAACTATGGCTACACCTTC

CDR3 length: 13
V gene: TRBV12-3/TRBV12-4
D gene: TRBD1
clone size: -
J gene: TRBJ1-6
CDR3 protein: CASSFRGNSPLHF
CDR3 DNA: TGTGCCAGCAGTTTCAGGGGGAATTCACCCCTCCACTTT

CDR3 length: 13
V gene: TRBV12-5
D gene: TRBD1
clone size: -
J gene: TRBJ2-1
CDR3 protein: CASGSTGGNEQFF
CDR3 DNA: TGTGCTAGTGGTTCGACAGGGGGCAATGAGCAGTTCTTC

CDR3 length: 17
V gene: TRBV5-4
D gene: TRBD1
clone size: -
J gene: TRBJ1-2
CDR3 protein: CASSMGQGAGPNYGYTF
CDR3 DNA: TGTGCCAGCAGCATGGGACAGGGGGCTGGACCTAACTATGGCTACACCTTC

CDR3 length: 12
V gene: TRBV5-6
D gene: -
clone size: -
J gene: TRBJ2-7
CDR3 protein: CASSLWYQEQYF
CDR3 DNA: TGTGCCAGCAGCTTGTGGTACCAAGAGCAGTACTTC

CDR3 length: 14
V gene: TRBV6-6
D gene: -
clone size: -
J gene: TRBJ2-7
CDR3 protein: CASRPQGTTYEQYF
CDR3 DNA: TGTGCCAGCAGACCTCAGGGGACCACCTACGAGCAGTACTTC

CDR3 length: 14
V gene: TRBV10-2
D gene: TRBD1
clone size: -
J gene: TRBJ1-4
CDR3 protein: CASSGTGGGEKLFF
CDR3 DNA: TGCGCCAGCAGTGGGACAGGGGGTGGTGAAAAACTGTTTTTT

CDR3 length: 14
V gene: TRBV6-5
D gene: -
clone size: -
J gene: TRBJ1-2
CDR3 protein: CASRGSGTNYGYTF
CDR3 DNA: TGTGCCAGCAGGGGATCCGGGACTAACTATGGCTACACCTTC

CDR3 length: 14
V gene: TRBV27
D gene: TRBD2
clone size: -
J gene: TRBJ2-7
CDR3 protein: CASSSGRLTNEQYF
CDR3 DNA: TGTGCCAGCAGTTCCGGGAGGCTGACCAACGAGCAGTACTTC

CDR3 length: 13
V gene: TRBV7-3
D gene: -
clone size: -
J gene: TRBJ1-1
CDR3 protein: CASSTKGDTEAFF
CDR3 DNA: TGTGCCAGCAGCACCAAGGGCGACACTGAAGCTTTCTTT

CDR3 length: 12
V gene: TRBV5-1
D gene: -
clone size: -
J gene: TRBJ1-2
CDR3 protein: CASSLGEGGYTF
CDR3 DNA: TGCGCCAGCAGCTTAGGGGAAGGTGGCTACACCTTC

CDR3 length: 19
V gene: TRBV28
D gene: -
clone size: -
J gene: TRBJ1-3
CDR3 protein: CASSLRGGRPHHSGNTIYF
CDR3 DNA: TGTGCCAGCAGTCTTCGGGGTGGGCGGCCACACCACTCTGGAAACACCATATATTTT

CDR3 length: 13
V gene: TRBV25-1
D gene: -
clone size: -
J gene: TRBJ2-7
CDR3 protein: CASSEWGGYEQYF
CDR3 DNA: TGTGCCAGCAGTGAATGGGGAGGTTACGAGCAGTACTTC

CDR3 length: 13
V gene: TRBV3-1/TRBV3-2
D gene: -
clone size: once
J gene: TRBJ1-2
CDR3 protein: CASSLRNNYGYTF
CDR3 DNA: TGTGCCAGCAGCCTTAGAAATAACTATGGCTACACCTTC

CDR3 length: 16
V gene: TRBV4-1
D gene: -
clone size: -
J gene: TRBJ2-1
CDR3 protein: CASSQVFTTNYNEQFF
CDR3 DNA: TGCGCCAGCAGCCAAGTTTTTACTACTAACTACAATGAGCAGTTCTTC